One and the same sample provided the 27 T cell receptor beta chains below, sequenced in a study of T cells in Graves' hyperthyroidism and ophthalmopathy. Researchers took RNA transcripts and amplified the TCR beta CDR3 regions from them. First-round RT-PCR targeting the TCR CDR3 was performed with the HTBI primer set. In TCRdb, the multiplex PCR reads were re-called with MiXCR into one record per CDR3 protein. Of 550,000 to 850,000 distinct CDR3 sequences listed, roughly 20% are singletons. Material for sequencing was blood. The receptors originated from a woman between 45 and 65 years old with Graves' hyperthyroidism that later progressed to Graves' ophthalmopathy.

This clonotype was detected only a few times. The chain carries TRBV2 and TRBJ1-1; D is uncertain. Trimming stripped 3 bases from V and 1 base from J, with 6 bases between. CDR1 is SNHLY, CDR2 FYNNEI, per germline. The CDR3 is 13 amino acids. The CDR3 protein is CASSEERNTEAFF. In DNA form, the CDR3 reads TGTGCCAGCAGTGAGGAGAGGAACACTGAAGCTTTCTTT.

This clonotype came up many times. This chain connects TRBV2 to TRBJ2-3, with 9 bases that match TRBD1. The CDR3 length is 15 residues. The germline V gene encodes CDR1 SNHLY and CDR2 FYNNEI. J gave up 5 bases and V 11 bases, and 14 bases lay outside the gene matches. The DNA of the CDR3 is TGTGCCTCGACCTCCCGGACAGGGGCGGGAGATACGCAGTATTTT. Amino acids: CASTSRTGAGDTQYF.

Worth noting for this clonotype: One junction end does not reproduce the germline sequence, and a read error may be involved. The chain has TRBV27 and TRBJ1-2; 9 bases are a match to TRBD1. The CDR3 sequence is 13 residues long. In germline, CDR1 is MNHEY, CDR2 SMNVEV (reference sequence). The CDR3 is CVSRPGQGYGYTF. CDR3 in DNA: TGTGTCAGCAGGCCGGGACAGGGATATGGCTACACCTTC.

This sequence joins TRBV10-3 and TRBJ2-5, with 11 bases that match TRBD1. J was trimmed by 1 base and V by 6 bases; bases with no gene match: 4. The CDR3 has 15 residues. In germline, CDR1 is ENHRY, CDR2 SYGVKD. The CDR3 protein is CAIRPGTGGQETQYF. The CDR3 region has the DNA TGTGCCATCAGGCCCGGGACAGGGGGCCAAGAGACCCAGTACTTC.

This clonotype has a handful of counts. V is TRBV12-3 or TRBV12-4 and J is TRBJ2-2, with 8 bases that match TRBD2. Trimming cost V 5 bases and J 2 bases; bases outside gene matches: 10. The CDR3 is 17 residues long. The CDR3 coding sequence is TGTGCCAGCAGTCTTGTCCCTAGCGGGTATAACACCGGGGAGCTGTTTTTT. It translates to CASSLVPSGYNTGELFF.

This chain connects TRBV27 to TRBJ2-3; D may correspond to TRBD1 or TRBD2 (5 bases each). The ends were cut back, 7 bases at V and 4 bases at J, with 12 bases in the middle. The CDR3 sequence is 13 residues long. In germline, CDR1 is MNHEY, CDR2 SMNVEV (reference sequence). This CDR3 reads CASNEVGADTQYF. CDR3 nucleotide sequence: TGTGCCAGCAACGAGGTGGGGGCAGATACGCAGTATTTT.

The chain links TRBV18 to TRBJ1-5; no clear D gene. CDR3 length: 16 amino acids. Looked up from germline, CDR1 is KGHSH and CDR2 is LQKENI. The V and J ends lost 4 bases and 0 bases respectively, with 13 bases between them. The CDR3 region is CASSQDGPLSNQPQHF. CDR3 DNA: TGTGCCAGCTCACAGGACGGGCCCCTTAGCAATCAGCCCCAGCATTTT.

This clonotype has only a few counts. J is TRBJ1-5 and V is TRBV20-1; 7 bases match TRBD1. The germline CDR1 and CDR2 sequences are DFQATT and SNEGSKA (reference sequence). Trimming removed 5 bases from V and 7 bases from J; junction bases left unmatched: 17. The CDR3 contains 16 residues. CDR3 amino acids: CSAWDGQGGFRQPQHF. CDR3 sequence (DNA): TGCAGTGCTTGGGATGGCCAAGGGGGCTTTCGGCAGCCCCAGCATTTT.

This clonotype was seen at least ten times. The chain uses TRBV24-1 and TRBJ2-1; D not certain. V was cut by 0 bases and J by 0 bases, with 2 bases left in between. This CDR3 is 14 amino acids long. Germline lookup yields CDR1 KGHDR and CDR2 SFDVKD. The CDR3 bases are TGTGCCACCAGTGATTTGAGCTCCTACAATGAGCAGTTCTTC. Translating it yields CATSDLSSYNEQFF.

This clonotype has a handful of counts. In DNA, the CDR3 is TGCGCCAGCAGCTTTGTTGAAGCGAACACCGGGGAGCTGTTTTTT. Amino acids: CASSFVEANTGELFF. J is TRBJ2-2 and V is TRBV5-1; D is unresolved. Deletions cut 2 bases from V and 0 bases from J, with 8 bases between. The CDR3 is 15 amino acids. Germline loops: CDR1 SGHRS, CDR2 YFSETQ.

The table lists this clonotype with a few counts. V and J are TRBV3-1 and TRBJ1-2; tentative D call: TRBD1 (5 bases). The CDR3 has 16 amino acids. V dropped 1 base and J dropped 7 bases, with 19 bases sitting between them. In germline, CDR1 is LGHDT, CDR2 YNNKEL (reference sequence). This CDR3 is CASSQGTGPAGGGYTF. The CDR3 bases are TGTGCCAGCAGCCAAGGTACCGGGCCCGCCGGGGGTGGCTACACCTTC.

This clonotype came up many times. V is TRBV30 and J is TRBJ1-1; D not certain. V lost 5 bases and J lost 0, with 7 bases in between. Germline V gene sequence: CDR1 GTSNPN, CDR2 SVGIG (reference sequence). The CDR3 sequence is 12 residues long. The CDR3 loop reads CAWGSMNTEAFF. The CDR3 DNA sequence: TGTGCCTGGGGATCCATGAACACTGAAGCTTTCTTT.

The table lists this clonotype with many counts. The rearrangement links TRBV10-3 to TRBJ1-1; D might be TRBD1 (6 bases). The germline gives CDR1 ENHRY, CDR2 SYGVKD. V lost 3 bases to trimming and J lost 1 base, with 18 bases between them. The CDR3 covers 17 residues. CDR3 loop: CAISDLRAGAGNTEAFF. CDR3 DNA sequence: TGTGCCATCAGTGACCTAAGGGCGGGGGCGGGGAACACTGAAGCTTTCTTT.

There are a few counts of this clonotype. The rearrangement uses TRBV3-1 and TRBJ1-2; D unresolved. Germline lookup yields CDR1 LGHDT and CDR2 YNNKEL (reference sequence). The CDR3 is 14 amino acids. Trimming removed 4 bases from V and 7 bases from J, with 16 bases in between. Here the CDR3 reads CASSPPGRWRGYTF. CDR3 nucleotides: TGTGCCAGCAGCCCGCCAGGTAGATGGCGTGGCTACACCTTC.

This clonotype was recorded a few times. This chain links TRBV20-1 with TRBJ2-3; 7 nucleotides match TRBD2. The ends lost 3 bases at V and 2 bases at J; junction bases unmatched: 5. There are 14 residues in the CDR3. Per the germline V gene, CDR1 is DFQATT and CDR2 is SNEGSKA (reference sequence). CDR3 DNA: TGCAGTGCTAGGAGGACTAGGCTCACAGATACGCAGTATTTT. As protein: CSARRTRLTDTQYF.

Turning to this clonotype: Being one base from a much bigger clone, this may be a read error. This chain links TRBV11-2 with TRBJ1-1; TRBD1 agrees at 8 bases. Trimming removed 4 bases from V and 0 bases from J; junction bases left unmatched: 13. Germline-derived CDR1 and CDR2 are SGHAT and FQNNGV. The CDR3 runs to 18 residues. Here the CDR3 reads CASSSKGQGLGMNTEAFF. DNA for the CDR3: TGTGCCAGCAGCTCAAAAGGACAGGGACTTGGAATGAACACTGAAGCTTTCTTT.

The sample holds many counts of this clonotype. J is TRBJ2-7 and V is TRBV20-1; D not resolved. This CDR3 is built from 17 residues. Looked up from germline, CDR1 is DFQATT and CDR2 is SNEGSKA (reference sequence). The germline V and J ends were trimmed by 6 bases and 2 bases, with 26 bases remaining between them. CDR3 nucleotides: TGCAGTGCCAAACCGTCCCCTGGCAGGCGAATTACCTACGAGCAGTACTTC. It translates to CSAKPSPGRRITYEQYF.

This clonotype was seen a handful of times. The genes are TRBV5-4 and TRBJ1-1; D is ambiguous. The CDR3 contains 15 residues. Trimming removed 3 bases at V and 0 bases at J, with 12 bases between. CDR1 is SGHNT, CDR2 YYREEE, per germline (reference sequence). In nucleotides, the CDR3 is TGTGCCAGCAGCTCAGGCCGGACGTTGAACACTGAAGCTTTCTTT. Amino acids: CASSSGRTLNTEAFF.

In this sample, this clonotype turned up many times. The chain joins TRBV12-3 or TRBV12-4 to TRBJ1-6; 8 bases fit TRBD1. The CDR3 has 13 amino acids. The J segment lost 10 bases and the V segment lost 6 bases, leaving 5 bases of the junction unmatched. The CDR3 spells CASSDRGASPLHF. The CDR3 nucleotides read TGTGCCAGCAGCGACAGGGGAGCCTCACCCCTCCACTTT.

The V call is TRBV25-1, the J call TRBJ1-4, with 8 bases fitting TRBD1. The CDR3 has 15 amino acids. V lost 6 bases, J lost 8 bases, and 11 bases stayed unmatched. Germline V lookup: CDR1 MGHDK, CDR2 SYGVNS. The CDR3 spells CASRADRVRDEKLFF. The CDR3 DNA follows: TGTGCCAGCAGGGCGGACAGGGTAAGGGACGAAAAACTGTTTTTT.

CDR3 in amino acids: CAIGQGPSYNEQFF. For the CDR3, the DNA is TGTGCCATCGGACAGGGGCCCTCCTACAATGAGCAGTTCTTC. The V call is TRBV10-3, the J call TRBJ2-1; 9 bases agree with TRBD1. This CDR3 is 14 amino acids long. In germline, CDR1 is ENHRY, CDR2 SYGVKD. V lost 8 bases and J lost 0; bases outside the gene matches: 2.

At least ten counts were recorded for this clonotype. The chain couples TRBV3-1 to TRBJ2-5; D is perhaps TRBD1 (6 bases). The germline gives CDR1 LGHDT, CDR2 YNNKEL (reference sequence). Trimming took off 4 bases at V and 2 bases at J, with 14 bases between the two ends. The CDR3 sequence is 15 residues long. The chain's CDR3 is CASSRGGPAQETQYF. The DNA of the CDR3 is TGTGCCAGCAGCCGAGGGGGACCGGCTCAAGAGACCCAGTACTTC.

This clonotype was recorded many times. CDR3 amino acids: CASSSGREHSYEQYF. In DNA, the CDR3 is TGTGCCAGCAGCTCCGGACGGGAACACTCCTACGAGCAGTACTTC. V and J are TRBV7-6 and TRBJ2-7, with a tentative D call TRBD2 (5 bases). Germline V gene data show CDR1 as SGHVS and CDR2 as FNYEAQ. V was clipped by 4 bases and J by 0 bases, with 13 bases between them. The length of the CDR3 is 15 residues.

The sample holds a few counts of this clonotype. This chain connects TRBV7-2 to TRBJ2-1; 8 bases map to TRBD2. The CDR3 is 15 residues long. V shed 5 bases, J shed 2 bases, and the junction held 5 bases outside the gene matches. Germline CDR1 SGHTA, CDR2 FQGNSA. The CDR3 DNA is TGTGCCAGCAGCATAGTAGCGGGGCCCTACAATGAGCAGTTCTTC. As protein: CASSIVAGPYNEQFF.

This clonotype was observed at least ten times. The V call is TRBV2, the J call TRBJ2-1; D is uncertain. CDR3 length: 11 residues. V gave up 10 bases and J gave up 7 bases, with 11 bases separating them. Germline CDR1 SNHLY, CDR2 FYNNEI. The chain's CDR3 is CATSQANEQFF. The CDR3 DNA reads TGTGCCACATCTCAGGCTAATGAGCAGTTCTTC.

For the CDR3, the DNA is TGCGCCAGCAGTGCAGGAACTAGCGGGGCCCCGCAAGAGACCCAGTACTTC. Encoded protein: CASSAGTSGAPQETQYF. This chain joins TRBV10-1 and TRBJ2-5, with TRBD2 matching 10 bases. CDR3 length: 17 amino acids. Per germline, CDR1 WNHNN and CDR2 SYGVQD (reference sequence). The ends lost 4 bases at V and 2 bases at J; junction bases unmatched: 10.

This clonotype was seen at least ten times. The chain carries TRBV20-1 and TRBJ1-5; D unclear. This CDR3 has 14 amino acids. V lost 0 bases and J 5 bases, leaving 11 bases between the germline ends. CDR1 and CDR2 from the germline V gene are DFQATT and SNEGSKA (reference sequence). The CDR3 DNA reads as TGCAGTGCTAGAGATCCCGTGGTCTATCAGCCCCAGCATTTT. This codes for CSARDPVVYQPQHF.